This T cell receptor beta chain comes out of a study of blood T cell repertoires in COVID-19. Profiled with immunoSEQ multiplex PCR; TCRdb holds only in-frame clones, not every one. The sample carries more than 95,000 clones, over 60% recorded once. CDR1 and CDR2 (germline): LNHNV, YYDKDF (reference sequence). The CDR3 is 15 amino acids. V dropped 2 bases and J dropped 10 bases, with 15 bases sitting between them. Sequences were obtained from peripheral blood. This TCR came from a man in his 70s with acute or convalescent COVID-19. This chain links TRBV15 with TRBJ1-6; maybe TRBD1 (5 bases). This chain's CDR3 is CATSRRTSAGSPLHF. CDR3 nucleotide sequence: TGTGCCACCAGCAGAAGAACCTCTGCAGGGTCACCCCTCCACTTT.